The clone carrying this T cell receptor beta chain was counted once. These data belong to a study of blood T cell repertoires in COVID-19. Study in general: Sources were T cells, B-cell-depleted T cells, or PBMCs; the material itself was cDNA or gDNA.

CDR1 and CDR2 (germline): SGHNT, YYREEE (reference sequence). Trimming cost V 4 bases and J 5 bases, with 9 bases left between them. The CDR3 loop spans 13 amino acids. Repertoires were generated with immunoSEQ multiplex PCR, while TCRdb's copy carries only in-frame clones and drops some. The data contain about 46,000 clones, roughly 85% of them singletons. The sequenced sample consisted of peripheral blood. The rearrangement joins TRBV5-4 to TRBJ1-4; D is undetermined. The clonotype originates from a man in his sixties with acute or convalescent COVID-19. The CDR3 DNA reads TGTGCCAGCAGCCTCGGGAGGAATGAAAAACTGTTTTTT. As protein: CASSLGRNEKLFF.